This T cell receptor beta chain emerged from a study of CD8+CD57+ T cells in acquired aplastic anemia. Genomic DNA acted as the template from which TCR beta VDJ combination and CDR3 sequence profiling were carried out. Via MiXCR, TCRdb re-called the reads, giving one row per CDR3 protein. This table has roughly 300,000 distinct CDR3 sequences, around 60% appearing once. CDR3 length: 17 amino acids. From germline, CDR1 is SGHRS and CDR2 YFSETQ. V trimming: 4 bases; J trimming: 4 bases; junction bases outside the gene matches: 9. The V and J genes are TRBV5-1 and TRBJ2-5; TRBD2 matches 14 bases. The origin of this receptor is a human donor with severe aplastic anemia or a healthy control (not recorded which). The specimen was sorted CD4+, CD8+, or CD8+CD57+ T cells (not recorded which) from PBMCs. Here the CDR3 reads CASSTGQGLAGAETQYF. For the CDR3, the DNA is TGCGCCAGCAGCACCGGACAGGGACTAGCGGGAGCAGAGACCCAGTACTTC.